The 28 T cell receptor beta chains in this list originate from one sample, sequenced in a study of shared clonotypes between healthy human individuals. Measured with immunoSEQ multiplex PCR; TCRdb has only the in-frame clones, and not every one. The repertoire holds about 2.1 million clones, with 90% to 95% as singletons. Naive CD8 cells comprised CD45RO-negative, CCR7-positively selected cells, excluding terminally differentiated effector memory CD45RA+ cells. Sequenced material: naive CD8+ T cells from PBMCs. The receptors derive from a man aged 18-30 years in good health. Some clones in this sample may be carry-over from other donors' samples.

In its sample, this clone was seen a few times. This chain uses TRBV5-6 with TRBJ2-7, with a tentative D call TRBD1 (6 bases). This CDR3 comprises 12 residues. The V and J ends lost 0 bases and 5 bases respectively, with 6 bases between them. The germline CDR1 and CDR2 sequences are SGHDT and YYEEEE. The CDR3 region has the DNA TGTGCCAGCAGCTTGGGGACAGACGAGCAGTACTTC. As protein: CASSLGTDEQYF. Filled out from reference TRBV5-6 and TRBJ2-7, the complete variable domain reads DAGVTQSPTHLIKTRGQQVTLRCSPKSGHDTVSWYQQALGQGPQFIFQYYEEEERQRGNFPDRFSGHQFPNYSSELNVNALLLGDSALYLCASSLGTDEQYFGPGTRLTVT.

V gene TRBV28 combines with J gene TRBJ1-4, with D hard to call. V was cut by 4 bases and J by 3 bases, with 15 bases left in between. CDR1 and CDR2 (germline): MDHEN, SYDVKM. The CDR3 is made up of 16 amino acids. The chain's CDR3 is CASSSRREGPNEKLFF. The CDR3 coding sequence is TGTGCCAGCAGTTCCCGGAGAGAGGGCCCTAATGAAAAACTGTTTTTT.

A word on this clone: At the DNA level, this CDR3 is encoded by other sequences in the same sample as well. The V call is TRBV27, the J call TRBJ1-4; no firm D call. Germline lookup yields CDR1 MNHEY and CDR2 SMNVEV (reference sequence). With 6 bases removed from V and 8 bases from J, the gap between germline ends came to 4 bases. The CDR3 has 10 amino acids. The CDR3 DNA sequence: TGTGCCAGCAGAGGGGAAAAACTGTTTTTT. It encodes CASRGEKLFF.

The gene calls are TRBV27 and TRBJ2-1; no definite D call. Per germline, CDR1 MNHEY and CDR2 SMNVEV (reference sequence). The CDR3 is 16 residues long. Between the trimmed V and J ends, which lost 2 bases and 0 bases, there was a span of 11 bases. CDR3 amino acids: CASSLGHYSSYNEQFF. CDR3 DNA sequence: TGTGCCAGCAGTTTAGGGCACTATAGCTCCTACAATGAGCAGTTCTTC.

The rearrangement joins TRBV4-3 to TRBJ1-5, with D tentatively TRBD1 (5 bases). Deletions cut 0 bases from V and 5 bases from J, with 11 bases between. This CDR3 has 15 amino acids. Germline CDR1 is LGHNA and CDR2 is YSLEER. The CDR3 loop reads CASSQDGAQDQPQHF. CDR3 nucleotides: TGCGCCAGCAGCCAAGATGGGGCACAAGATCAGCCCCAGCATTTT.

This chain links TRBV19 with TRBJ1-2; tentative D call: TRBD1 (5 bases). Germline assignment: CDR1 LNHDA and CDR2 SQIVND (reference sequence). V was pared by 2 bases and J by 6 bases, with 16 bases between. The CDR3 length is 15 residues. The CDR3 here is CASSISLPGRDGYTF. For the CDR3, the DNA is TGTGCCAGTAGTATATCCCTTCCGGGCAGGGATGGCTACACCTTC.

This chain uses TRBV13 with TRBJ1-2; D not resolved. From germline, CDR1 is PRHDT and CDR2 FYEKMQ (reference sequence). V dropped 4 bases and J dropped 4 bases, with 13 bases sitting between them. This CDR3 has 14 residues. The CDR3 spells CASSSKEGTYGYTF. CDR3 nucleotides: TGTGCCAGCAGCTCCAAGGAGGGTACCTATGGCTACACCTTC.

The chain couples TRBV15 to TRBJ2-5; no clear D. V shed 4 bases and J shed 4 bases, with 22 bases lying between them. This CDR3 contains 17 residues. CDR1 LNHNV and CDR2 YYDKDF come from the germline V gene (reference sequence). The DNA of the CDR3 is TGTGCCACCAGCACGAGGACCGATATATGGGTGGTAGAGACCCAGTACTTC. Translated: CATSTRTDIWVVETQYF.

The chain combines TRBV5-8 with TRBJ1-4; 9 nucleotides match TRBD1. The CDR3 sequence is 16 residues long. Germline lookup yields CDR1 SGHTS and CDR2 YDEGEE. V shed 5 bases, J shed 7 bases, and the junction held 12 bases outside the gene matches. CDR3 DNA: TGTGCCAGCAGAACAGGGGGCGCCCGCTCGGGTGAAAAACTGTTTTTT. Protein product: CASRTGGARSGEKLFF. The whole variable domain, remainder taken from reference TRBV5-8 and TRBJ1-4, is EAGVTQSPTHLIKTRGQQATLRCSPISGHTSVYWYQQALGLGLQFLLWYDEGEERNRGNFPPRFSGRQFPNYSSELNVNALELEDSALYLCASRTGGARSGEKLFFGSGTQLSVL.

The DNA for the CDR3 is TGCAGCGGGGGACAGGGGACTAGCGGGGGCGAGCAGTACTTC. Protein sequence: CSGGQGTSGGEQYF. This sequence joins TRBV29-1 and TRBJ2-7, with 14 nucleotides matching TRBD2. Germline trimming cut 7 bases from V and 6 bases from J; bases unmatched to any gene: 8. CDR3 length equals 14 residues. Germline CDR1 is SQVTM and CDR2 is ANQGSEA.

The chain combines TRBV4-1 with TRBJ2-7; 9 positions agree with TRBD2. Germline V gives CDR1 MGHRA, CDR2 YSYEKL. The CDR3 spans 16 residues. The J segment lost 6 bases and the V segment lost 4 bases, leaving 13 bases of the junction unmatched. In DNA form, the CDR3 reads TGCGCCAGCAGCCCCCCAGCGGCGGGAGGGCCGGTCGAGCAGTACTTC. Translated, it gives CASSPPAAGGPVEQYF.

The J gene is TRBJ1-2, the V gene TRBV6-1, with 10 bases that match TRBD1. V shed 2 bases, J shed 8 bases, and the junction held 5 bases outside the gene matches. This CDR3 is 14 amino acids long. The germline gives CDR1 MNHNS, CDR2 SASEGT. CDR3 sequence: CASSEPGQGGGYTF. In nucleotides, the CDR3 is TGTGCCAGCAGTGAACCCGGACAGGGGGGAGGCTACACCTTC.

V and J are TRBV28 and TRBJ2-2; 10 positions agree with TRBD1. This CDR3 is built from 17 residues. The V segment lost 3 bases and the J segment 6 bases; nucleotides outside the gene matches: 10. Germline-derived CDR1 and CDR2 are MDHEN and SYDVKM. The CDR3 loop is CASSFDRGRSVAGELFF. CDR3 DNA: TGTGCCAGCAGTTTTGACAGGGGGCGCAGTGTCGCCGGGGAGCTGTTTTTT.

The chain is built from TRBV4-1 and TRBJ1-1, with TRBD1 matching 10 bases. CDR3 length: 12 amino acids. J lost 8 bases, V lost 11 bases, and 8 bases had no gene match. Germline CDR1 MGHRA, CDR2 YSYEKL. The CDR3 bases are TGCGCCGGATCGACAGGGGGCAACGAAGCTTTCTTT. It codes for CAGSTGGNEAFF.

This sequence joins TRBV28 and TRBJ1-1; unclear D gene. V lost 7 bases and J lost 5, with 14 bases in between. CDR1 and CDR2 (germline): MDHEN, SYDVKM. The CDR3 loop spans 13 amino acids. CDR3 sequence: CASNPEEGTEAFF. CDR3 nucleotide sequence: TGTGCCAGCAACCCAGAGGAAGGGACTGAAGCTTTCTTT. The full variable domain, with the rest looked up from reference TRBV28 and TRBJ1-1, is DVKVTQSSRYLVKRTGEKVFLECVQDMDHENMFWYRQDPGLGLRLIYFSYDVKMKEKGDIPEGYSVSREKKERFSLILESASTNQTSMYLCASNPEEGTEAFFGQGTRLTVV.

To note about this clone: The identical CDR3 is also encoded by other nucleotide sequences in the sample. The CDR3 nucleotides are TGTGCCAGCAGCTTGGGGGGCTCGGTCTACGAGCAGTACTTC. Protein sequence: CASSLGGSVYEQYF. The V call is TRBV5-6, the J call TRBJ2-7; the D gene is possibly TRBD1 (5 bases). Germline V gene data show CDR1 as SGHDT and CDR2 as YYEEEE. V shed 0 bases and J shed 3 bases, with 10 bases lying between them. The CDR3 covers 14 residues.

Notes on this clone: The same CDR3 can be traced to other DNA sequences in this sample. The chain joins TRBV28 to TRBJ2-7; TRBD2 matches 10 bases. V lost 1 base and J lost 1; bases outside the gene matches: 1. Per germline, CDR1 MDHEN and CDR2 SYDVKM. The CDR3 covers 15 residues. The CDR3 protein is CASSLLAGGSYEQYF. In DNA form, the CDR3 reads TGTGCCAGCAGTTTATTAGCGGGAGGTTCCTACGAGCAGTACTTC.

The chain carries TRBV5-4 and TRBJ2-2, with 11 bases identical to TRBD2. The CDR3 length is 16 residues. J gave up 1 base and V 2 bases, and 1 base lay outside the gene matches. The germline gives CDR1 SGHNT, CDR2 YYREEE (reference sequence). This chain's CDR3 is CASSFLAGGNTGELFF. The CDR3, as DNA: TGTGCCAGCAGCTTCCTAGCGGGAGGGAACACCGGGGAGCTGTTTTTT.

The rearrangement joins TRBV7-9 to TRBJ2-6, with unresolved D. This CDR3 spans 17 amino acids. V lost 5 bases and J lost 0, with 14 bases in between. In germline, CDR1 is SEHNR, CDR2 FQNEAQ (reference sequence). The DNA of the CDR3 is TGTGCCAGCAGCGGCGAGGCAGCTGTCTCTGGGGCCAACGTCCTGACTTTC. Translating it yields CASSGEAAVSGANVLTF.

The CDR3 loop reads CASSEGQIEAFF. In nucleotides, the CDR3 is TGCGCCAGCAGTGAAGGTCAGATTGAAGCTTTCTTT. The V gene is TRBV10-2, the J gene TRBJ1-1; D ambiguous. The CDR3 covers 12 residues. The V end was cut by 3 bases, the J end by 7 bases, with 9 bases between. Germline CDR1 reads WSHSY; CDR2 reads SAAADI.

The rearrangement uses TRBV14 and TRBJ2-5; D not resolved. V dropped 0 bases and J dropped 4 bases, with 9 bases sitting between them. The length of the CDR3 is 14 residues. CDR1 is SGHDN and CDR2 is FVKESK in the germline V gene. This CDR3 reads CASSQDGRGETQYF. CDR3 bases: TGTGCCAGCAGCCAAGATGGACGAGGAGAGACCCAGTACTTC.

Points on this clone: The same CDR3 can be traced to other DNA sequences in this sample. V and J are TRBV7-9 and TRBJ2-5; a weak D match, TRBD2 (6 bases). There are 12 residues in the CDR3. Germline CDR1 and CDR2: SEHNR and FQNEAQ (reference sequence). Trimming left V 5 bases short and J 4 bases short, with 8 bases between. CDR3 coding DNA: TGTGCCAGCAGCCGGGAGCGAGAGACCCAGTACTTC. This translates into CASSRERETQYF. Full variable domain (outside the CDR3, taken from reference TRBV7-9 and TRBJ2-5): DTGVSQNPRHKITKRGQNVTFRCDPISEHNRLYWYRQTLGQGPEFLTYFQNEAQLEKSRLLSDRFSAERPKGSFSTLEIQRTEQGDSAMYLCASSRERETQYFGPGTRLLVL.

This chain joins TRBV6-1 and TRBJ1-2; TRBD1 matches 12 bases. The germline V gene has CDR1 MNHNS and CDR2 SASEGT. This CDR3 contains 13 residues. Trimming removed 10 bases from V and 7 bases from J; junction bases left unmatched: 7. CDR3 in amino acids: CANRGQGAVGYTF. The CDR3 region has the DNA TGTGCCAACCGGGGACAGGGGGCTGTTGGCTACACCTTC.

CDR3 region: CASRTGLDRSVRGEQYF. In DNA form, the CDR3 reads TGTGCCAGCAGAACGGGACTAGATCGGAGCGTCCGGGGCGAGCAGTACTTC. The genes are TRBV28 and TRBJ2-7; 8 bases agree with TRBD2. CDR3 size: 17 residues. V shed 6 bases, J shed 6 bases, and the junction held 19 bases outside the gene matches. The V gene's germline CDR1 is MDHEN and CDR2 SYDVKM.

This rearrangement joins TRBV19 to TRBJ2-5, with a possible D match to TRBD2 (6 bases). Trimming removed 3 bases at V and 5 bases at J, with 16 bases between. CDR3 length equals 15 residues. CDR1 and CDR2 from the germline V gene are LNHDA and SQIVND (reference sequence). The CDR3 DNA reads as TGTGCCAGTAGTATCTTGGCGGGGTTAAGGGAGACCCAGTACTTC. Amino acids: CASSILAGLRETQYF. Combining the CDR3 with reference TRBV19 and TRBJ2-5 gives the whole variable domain DGGITQSPKYLFRKEGQNVTLSCEQNLNHDAMYWYRQDPGQGLRLIYYSQIVNDFQKGDIAEGYSVSREKKESFPLTVTSAQKNPTAFYLCASSILAGLRETQYFGPGTRLLVL.

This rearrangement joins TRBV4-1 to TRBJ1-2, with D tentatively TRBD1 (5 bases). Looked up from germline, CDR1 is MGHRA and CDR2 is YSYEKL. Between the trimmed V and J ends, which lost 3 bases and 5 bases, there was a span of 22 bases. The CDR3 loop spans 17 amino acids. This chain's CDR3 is CASSHPGGNMGFYGYTF. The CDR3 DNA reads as TGCGCCAGCAGCCACCCCGGGGGGAACATGGGATTTTATGGCTACACCTTC.

The CDR3 loop reads CASSLAYRIRDSQETQYF. In DNA, the CDR3 is TGTGCCAGCAGCTTAGCTTACCGGATCCGGGACAGCCAAGAGACCCAGTACTTC. The V gene is TRBV7-9, the J gene TRBJ2-5; 7 bases are a match to TRBD1. Germline V gene lookup returns CDR1 SEHNR and CDR2 FQNEAQ (reference sequence). Germline trimming cut 0 bases from V and 1 base from J; bases unmatched to any gene: 11. This CDR3 has 18 amino acids.

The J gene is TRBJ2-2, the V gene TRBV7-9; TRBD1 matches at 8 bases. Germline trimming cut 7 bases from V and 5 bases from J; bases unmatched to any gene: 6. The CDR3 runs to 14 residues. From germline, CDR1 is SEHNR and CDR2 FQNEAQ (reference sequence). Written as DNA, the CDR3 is TGTGCCAGCATGACAGGGGACGGGACCGGGGAGCTGTTTTTT. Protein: CASMTGDGTGELFF.